This TCR beta chain comes out of a study of HIV-infected patients and healthy controls. Germline V CDR1 and CDR2: SQVTM, ANQGSEA. This CDR3 has 13 amino acids. With V trimmed by 6 bases and J by 4 bases, 5 bases remained unmatched. cDNA was made from about 480 ng RNA using alpha and beta constant primers. Each of the alpha and beta chains got its own library through chain-specific third strand synthesis with indices. After a brief PCR adding P5, P7 and a second index, roughly 22 amplification cycles followed. TCRdb re-called the 5' RACE reads through MiXCR, storing one row per CDR3 protein. Found here are about 7,900 distinct CDR3 sequences, approximately 8.7% of them singletons; the top ten hold approximately 11%. Follow-up blood was drawn about 14 weeks, roughly three months, after antiretroviral therapy began. Whole blood was used without fractionation, so all unsorted peripheral T cells were included.

Sequencing used blood, obtained during antiretroviral therapy. This receptor was obtained from an adult with HIV infection. The J gene is TRBJ2-7, the V gene TRBV29-1, with 11 bases aligning to TRBD1. The CDR3 loop reads CSVPGQGVYEQYF. CDR3 bases: TGCAGCGTCCCGGGACAGGGGGTTTACGAGCAGTACTTC.